This T cell receptor beta chain was captured by sequencing in a study of cytomegalovirus exposure and HLA in healthy donors. Study-wide results and limits: In a later analysis, first-cohort TCR clusters were found to tend to co-occur in the 130 or so validation repertoires. In vitro confirmation showed a few CMV-associated chains to be CMV antigen specific. The classifier reportedly diagnosed cytomegalovirus status with high specificity and sensitivity.

Here immunoSEQ multiplex PCR was the method, and the copy in TCRdb shows in-frame clones only, minus some. The profile shows about 43,000 clones, 92% of them singletons. About this clone: The antigen remains unidentified.

Separation from the approximately 690-subject first cohort characterized the roughly 120-subject validation cohort, to which the donors belonged. Germline CDR1 SGHTA, CDR2 FQGNSA. V lost 3 bases and J 6 bases, leaving 13 bases between the germline ends. This CDR3 comprises 14 residues. The clonotype was recovered from a man between 18 and 35 years old in good health and CMV-seronegative. This chain links TRBV7-2 with TRBJ2-3; D ambiguous. Source material: PBMCs. CDR3 residues: CASSLTSSFDTQYF. In DNA form, the CDR3 reads TGTGCCAGCAGCTTGACTTCGTCTTTTGATACGCAGTATTTT.